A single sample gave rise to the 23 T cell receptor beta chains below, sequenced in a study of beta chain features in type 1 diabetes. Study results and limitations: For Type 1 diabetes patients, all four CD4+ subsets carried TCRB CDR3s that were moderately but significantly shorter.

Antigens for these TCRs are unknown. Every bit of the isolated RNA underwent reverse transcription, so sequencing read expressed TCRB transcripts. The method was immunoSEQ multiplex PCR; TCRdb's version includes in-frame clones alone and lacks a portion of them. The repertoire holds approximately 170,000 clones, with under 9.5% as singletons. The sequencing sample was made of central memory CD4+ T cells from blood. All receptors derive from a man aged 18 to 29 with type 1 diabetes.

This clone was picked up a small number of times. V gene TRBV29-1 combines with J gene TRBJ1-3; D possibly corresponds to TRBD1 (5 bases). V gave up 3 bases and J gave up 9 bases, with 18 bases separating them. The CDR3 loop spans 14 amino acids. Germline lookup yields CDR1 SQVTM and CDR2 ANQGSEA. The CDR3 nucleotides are TGCAGCGTTGAGGAGAACCAGGTCGGGGGCACCATATATTTT. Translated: CSVEENQVGGTIYF.

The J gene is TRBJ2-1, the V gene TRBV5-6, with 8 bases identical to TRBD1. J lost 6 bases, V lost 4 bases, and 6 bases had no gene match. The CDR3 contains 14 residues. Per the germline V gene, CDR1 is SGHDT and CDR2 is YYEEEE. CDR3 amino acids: CASSHLDRVNEQFF. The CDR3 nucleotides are TGTGCCAGCAGCCACCTGGACAGGGTCAATGAGCAGTTCTTC.

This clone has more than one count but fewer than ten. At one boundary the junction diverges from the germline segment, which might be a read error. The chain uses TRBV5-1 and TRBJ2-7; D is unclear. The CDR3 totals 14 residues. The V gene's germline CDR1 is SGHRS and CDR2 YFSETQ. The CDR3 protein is CASSLGMASDEQYF. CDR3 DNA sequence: TGCGCCAGCAGCTTGGGAATGGCCTCCGACGAGCAGTACTTC.

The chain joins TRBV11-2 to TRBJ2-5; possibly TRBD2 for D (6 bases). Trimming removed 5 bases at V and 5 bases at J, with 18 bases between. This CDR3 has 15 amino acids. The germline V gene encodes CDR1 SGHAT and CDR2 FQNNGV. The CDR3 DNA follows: TGTGCCAGCAGCACGGGGGTATCAAAGGAGGAGACCCAGTACTTC. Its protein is CASSTGVSKEETQYF.

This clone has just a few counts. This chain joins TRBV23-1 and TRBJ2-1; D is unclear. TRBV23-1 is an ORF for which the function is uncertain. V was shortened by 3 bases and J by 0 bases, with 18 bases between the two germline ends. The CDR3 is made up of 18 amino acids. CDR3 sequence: CASSHPLVSDNSYNEQFF. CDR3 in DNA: TGCGCCAGCAGTCACCCGTTGGTTTCAGACAACTCCTACAATGAGCAGTTCTTC.

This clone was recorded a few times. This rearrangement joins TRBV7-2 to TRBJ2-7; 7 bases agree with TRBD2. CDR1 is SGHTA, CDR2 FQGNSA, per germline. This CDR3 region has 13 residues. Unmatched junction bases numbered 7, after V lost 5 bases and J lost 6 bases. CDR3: CASSPRLAPEQYF. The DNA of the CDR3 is TGTGCCAGCAGCCCCCGACTAGCTCCCGAGCAGTACTTC.

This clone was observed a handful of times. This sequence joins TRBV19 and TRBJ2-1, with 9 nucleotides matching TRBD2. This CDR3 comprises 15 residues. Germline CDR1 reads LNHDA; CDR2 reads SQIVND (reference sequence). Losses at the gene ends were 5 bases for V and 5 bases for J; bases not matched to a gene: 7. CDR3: CASSLQGLANNEQFF. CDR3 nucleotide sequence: TGTGCCAGTAGTCTTCAGGGACTAGCCAACAATGAGCAGTTCTTC.

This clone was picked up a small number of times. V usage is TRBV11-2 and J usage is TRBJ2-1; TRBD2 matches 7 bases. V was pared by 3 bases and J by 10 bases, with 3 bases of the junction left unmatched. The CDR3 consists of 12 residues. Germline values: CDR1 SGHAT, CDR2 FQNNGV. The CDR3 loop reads CASSFERGEQFF. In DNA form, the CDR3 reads TGTGCCAGCAGCTTTGAGCGGGGAGAGCAGTTCTTC. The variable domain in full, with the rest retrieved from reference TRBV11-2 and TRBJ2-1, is EAGVAQSPRYKIIEKRQSVAFWCNPISGHATLYWYQQILGQGPKLLIQFQNNGVVDDSQLPKDRFSAERLKGVDSTLKIQPAKLEDSAVYLCASSFERGEQFFGPGTRLTVL.

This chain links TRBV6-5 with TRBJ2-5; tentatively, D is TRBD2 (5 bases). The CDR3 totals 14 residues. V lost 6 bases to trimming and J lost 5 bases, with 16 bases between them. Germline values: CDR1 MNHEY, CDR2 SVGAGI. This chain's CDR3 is CASSPGEARETQYF. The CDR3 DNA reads TGTGCCAGCAGCCCCGGGGAAGCGCGGGAGACCCAGTACTTC.

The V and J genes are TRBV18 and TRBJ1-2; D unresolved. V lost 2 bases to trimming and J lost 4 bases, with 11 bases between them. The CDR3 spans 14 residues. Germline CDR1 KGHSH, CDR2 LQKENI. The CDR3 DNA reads TGTGCCAGCTCACCAGAAGGAGGGTCCTATGGCTACACCTTC. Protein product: CASSPEGGSYGYTF.

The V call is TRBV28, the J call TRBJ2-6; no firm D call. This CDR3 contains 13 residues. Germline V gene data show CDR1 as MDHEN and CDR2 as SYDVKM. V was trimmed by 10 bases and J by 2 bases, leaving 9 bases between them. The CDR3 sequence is CATAIPGANVLTF. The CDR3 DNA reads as TGTGCCACCGCGATACCTGGGGCCAACGTCCTGACTTTC. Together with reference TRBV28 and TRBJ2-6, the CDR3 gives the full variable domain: DVKVTQSSRYLVKRTGEKVFLECVQDMDHENMFWYRQDPGLGLRLIYFSYDVKMKEKGDIPEGYSVSREKKERFSLILESASTNQTSMYLCATAIPGANVLTFGAGSRLTVL.

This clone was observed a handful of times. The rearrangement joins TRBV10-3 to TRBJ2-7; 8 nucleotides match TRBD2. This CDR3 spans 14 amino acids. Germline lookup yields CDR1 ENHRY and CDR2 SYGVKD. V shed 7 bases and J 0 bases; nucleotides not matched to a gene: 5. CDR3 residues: CAINAGGTSYEQYF. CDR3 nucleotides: TGTGCCATCAATGCGGGGGGCACCTCCTACGAGCAGTACTTC.

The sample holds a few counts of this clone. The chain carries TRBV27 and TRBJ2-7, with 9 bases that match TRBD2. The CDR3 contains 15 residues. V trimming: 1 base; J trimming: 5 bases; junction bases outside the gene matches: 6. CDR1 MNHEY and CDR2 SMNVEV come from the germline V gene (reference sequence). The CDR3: CASSLLTASGDEQYF. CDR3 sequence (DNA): TGTGCCAGCAGTTTATTGACGGCTAGCGGGGACGAGCAGTACTTC.

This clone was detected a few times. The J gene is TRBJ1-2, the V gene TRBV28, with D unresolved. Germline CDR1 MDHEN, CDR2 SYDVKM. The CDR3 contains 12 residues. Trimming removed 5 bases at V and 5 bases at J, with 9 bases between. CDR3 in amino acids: CASSPGVYGYTF. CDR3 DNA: TGTGCCAGCAGTCCCGGGGTTTATGGCTACACCTTC.

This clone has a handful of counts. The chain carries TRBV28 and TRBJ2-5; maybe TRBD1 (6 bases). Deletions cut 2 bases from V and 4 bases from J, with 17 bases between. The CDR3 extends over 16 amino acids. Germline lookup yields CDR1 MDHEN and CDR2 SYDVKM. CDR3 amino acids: CASSLGGSRGRETQYF. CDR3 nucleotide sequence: TGTGCCAGCAGTTTAGGAGGATCCAGGGGACGAGAGACCCAGTACTTC.

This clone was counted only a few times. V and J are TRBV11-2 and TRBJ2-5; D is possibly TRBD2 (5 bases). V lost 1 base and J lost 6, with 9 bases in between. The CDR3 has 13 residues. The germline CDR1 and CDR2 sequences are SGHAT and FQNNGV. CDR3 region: CASSLAGKQTQYF. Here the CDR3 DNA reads TGTGCCAGCAGCTTAGCGGGGAAACAGACCCAGTACTTC. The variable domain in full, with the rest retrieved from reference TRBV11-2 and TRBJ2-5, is EAGVAQSPRYKIIEKRQSVAFWCNPISGHATLYWYQQILGQGPKLLIQFQNNGVVDDSQLPKDRFSAERLKGVDSTLKIQPAKLEDSAVYLCASSLAGKQTQYFGPGTRLLVL.

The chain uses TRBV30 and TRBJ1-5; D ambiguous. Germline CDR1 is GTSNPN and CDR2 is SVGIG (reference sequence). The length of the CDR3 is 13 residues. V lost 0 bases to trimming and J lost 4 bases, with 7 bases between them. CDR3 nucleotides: TGTGCCTGGAGTGTTTCGGGGAATCAGCCCCAGCATTTT. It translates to CAWSVSGNQPQHF.

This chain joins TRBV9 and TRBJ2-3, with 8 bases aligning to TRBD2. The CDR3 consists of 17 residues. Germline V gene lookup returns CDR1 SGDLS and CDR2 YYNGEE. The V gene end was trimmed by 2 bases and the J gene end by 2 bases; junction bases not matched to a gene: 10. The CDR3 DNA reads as TGTGCCAGCAGCGTGGGGCGGGGGGCCTCATTCACAGATACGCAGTATTTT. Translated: CASSVGRGASFTDTQYF.

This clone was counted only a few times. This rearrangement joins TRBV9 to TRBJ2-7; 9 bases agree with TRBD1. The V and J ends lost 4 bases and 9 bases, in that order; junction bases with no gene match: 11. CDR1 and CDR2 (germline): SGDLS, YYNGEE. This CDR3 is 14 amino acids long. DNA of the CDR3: TGTGCCAGCAGCCCGCGGACAGGGGTTTTAGGGCAGTACTTC. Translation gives CASSPRTGVLGQYF. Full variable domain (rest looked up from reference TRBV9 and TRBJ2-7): DSGVTQTPKHLITATGQRVTLRCSPRSGDLSVYWYQQSLDQGLQFLIQYYNGEERAKGNILERFSAQQFPDLHSELNLSSLELGDSALYFCASSPRTGVLGQYFGPGTRLTVT.

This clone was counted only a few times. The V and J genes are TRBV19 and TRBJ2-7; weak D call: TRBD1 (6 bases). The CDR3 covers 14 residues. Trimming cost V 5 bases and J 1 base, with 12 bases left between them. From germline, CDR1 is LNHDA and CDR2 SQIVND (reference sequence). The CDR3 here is CASSPGTHSYEQYF. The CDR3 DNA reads TGTGCCAGTAGTCCCGGGACACATTCCTACGAGCAGTACTTC.

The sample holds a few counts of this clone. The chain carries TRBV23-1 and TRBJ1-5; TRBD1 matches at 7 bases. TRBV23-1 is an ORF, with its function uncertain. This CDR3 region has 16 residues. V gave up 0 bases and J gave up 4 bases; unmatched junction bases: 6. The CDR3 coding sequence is TGCGCCAGCAGTCAATCCCCGGGACAGCTAAATCAGCCCCAGCATTTT. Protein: CASSQSPGQLNQPQHF.

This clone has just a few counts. The DNA for the CDR3 is TGTGCCAGCAGTTCTCCGGGACAGGGGTCAGATACGCAGTATTTT. Protein product: CASSSPGQGSDTQYF. The chain joins TRBV28 to TRBJ2-3; TRBD1 aligns across 10 bases. The CDR3 has 15 residues. The ends lost 4 bases at V and 4 bases at J; junction bases unmatched: 5. CDR1 and CDR2 (germline): MDHEN, SYDVKM.

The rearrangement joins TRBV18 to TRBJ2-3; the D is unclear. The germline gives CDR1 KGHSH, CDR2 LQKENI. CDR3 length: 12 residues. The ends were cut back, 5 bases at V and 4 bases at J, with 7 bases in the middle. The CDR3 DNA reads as TGTGCCAGCTCAGCGGTGGCAGATACGCAGTATTTT. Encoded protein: CASSAVADTQYF.